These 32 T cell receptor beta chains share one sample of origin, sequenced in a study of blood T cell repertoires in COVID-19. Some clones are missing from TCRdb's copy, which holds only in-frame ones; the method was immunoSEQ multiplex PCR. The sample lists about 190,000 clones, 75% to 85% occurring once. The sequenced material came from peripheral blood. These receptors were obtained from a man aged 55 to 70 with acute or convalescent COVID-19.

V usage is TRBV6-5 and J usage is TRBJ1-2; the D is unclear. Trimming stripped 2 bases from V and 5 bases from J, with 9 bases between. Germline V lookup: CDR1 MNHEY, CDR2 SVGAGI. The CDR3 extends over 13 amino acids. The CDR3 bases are TGTGCCAGCAGTTACGAGGGCCTTTATGGCTACACCTTC. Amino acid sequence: CASSYEGLYGYTF.

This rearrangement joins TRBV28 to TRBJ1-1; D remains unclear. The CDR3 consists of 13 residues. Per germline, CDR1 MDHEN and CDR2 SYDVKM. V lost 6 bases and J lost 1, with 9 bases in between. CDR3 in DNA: TGTGCCAGCAGCCCTATTGAGAACACTGAAGCTTTCTTT. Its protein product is CASSPIENTEAFF.

CDR3 DNA: TGTGCCAGCAGCGCCACTAGCACAGATACGCAGTATTTT. Translating gives CASSATSTDTQYF. The chain links TRBV9 to TRBJ2-3; D is uncertain. The CDR3 is made up of 13 amino acids. In germline, CDR1 is SGDLS, CDR2 YYNGEE. With 3 bases removed from V and 0 bases from J, the gap between germline ends came to 5 bases. Looking up the rest from reference TRBV9 and TRBJ2-3 gives the full variable domain: DSGVTQTPKHLITATGQRVTLRCSPRSGDLSVYWYQQSLDQGLQFLIQYYNGEERAKGNILERFSAQQFPDLHSELNLSSLELGDSALYFCASSATSTDTQYFGPGTRLTVL.

The CDR3 nucleotides are TGTGCCAGCAGATCGGACAGGGGACACACTGAAGCTTTCTTT. Amino acid sequence: CASRSDRGHTEAFF. The chain couples TRBV25-1 to TRBJ1-1, with TRBD1 matching 9 bases. The trim removed 6 bases at V and 3 bases at J, leaving 5 bases unmatched. CDR3 length: 14 amino acids. Germline loops: CDR1 MGHDK, CDR2 SYGVNS.

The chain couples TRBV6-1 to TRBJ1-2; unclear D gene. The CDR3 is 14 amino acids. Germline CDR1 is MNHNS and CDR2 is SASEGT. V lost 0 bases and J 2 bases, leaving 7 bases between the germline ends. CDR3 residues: CASSEAGSNYGYTF. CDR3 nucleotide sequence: TGTGCCAGCAGTGAAGCGGGGAGCAACTATGGCTACACCTTC.

The CDR3 sequence is CSVGDRAFYEQYF. As DNA, the CDR3 is TGCAGCGTTGGTGACAGGGCCTTCTACGAGCAGTACTTC. The chain couples TRBV29-1 to TRBJ2-7; 7 bases map to TRBD1. Unmatched junction bases numbered 6, after V lost 4 bases and J lost 3 bases. This CDR3 is built from 13 residues. Germline CDR1 and CDR2: SQVTM and ANQGSEA.

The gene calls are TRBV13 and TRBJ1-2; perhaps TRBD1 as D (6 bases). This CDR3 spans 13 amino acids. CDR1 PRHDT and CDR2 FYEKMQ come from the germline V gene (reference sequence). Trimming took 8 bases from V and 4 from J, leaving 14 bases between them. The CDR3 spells CASAQGRFYGYTF. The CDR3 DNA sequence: TGTGCCAGCGCACAGGGAAGGTTCTATGGCTACACCTTC.

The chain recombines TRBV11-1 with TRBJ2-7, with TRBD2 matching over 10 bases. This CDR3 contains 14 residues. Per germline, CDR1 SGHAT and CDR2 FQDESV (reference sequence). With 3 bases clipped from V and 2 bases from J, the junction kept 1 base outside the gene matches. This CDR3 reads CASSFLAGAYEQYF. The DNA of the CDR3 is TGTGCCAGCAGCTTTCTAGCGGGAGCCTACGAGCAGTACTTC. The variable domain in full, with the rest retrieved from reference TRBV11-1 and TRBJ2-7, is EAEVAQSPRYKITEKSQAVAFWCDPISGHATLYWYRQILGQGPELLVQFQDESVVDDSQLPKDRFSAERLKGVDSTLKIQPAELGDSAMYLCASSFLAGAYEQYFGPGTRLTVT.

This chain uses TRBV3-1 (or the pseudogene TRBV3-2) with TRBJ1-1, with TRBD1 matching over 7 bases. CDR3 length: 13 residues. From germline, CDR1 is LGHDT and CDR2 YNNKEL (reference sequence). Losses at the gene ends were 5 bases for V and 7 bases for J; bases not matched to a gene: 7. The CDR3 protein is CASSATGVGEAFF. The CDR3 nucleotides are TGTGCCAGCAGCGCTACAGGGGTGGGTGAAGCTTTCTTT.

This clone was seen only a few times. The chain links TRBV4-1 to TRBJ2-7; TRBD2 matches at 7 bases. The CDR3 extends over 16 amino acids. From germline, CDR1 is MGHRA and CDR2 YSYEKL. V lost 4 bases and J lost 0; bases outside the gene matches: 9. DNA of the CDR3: TGCGCCAGCAGCCCCTCGGGGCGGGAGAGCTCCTACGAGCAGTACTTC. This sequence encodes CASSPSGRESSYEQYF.

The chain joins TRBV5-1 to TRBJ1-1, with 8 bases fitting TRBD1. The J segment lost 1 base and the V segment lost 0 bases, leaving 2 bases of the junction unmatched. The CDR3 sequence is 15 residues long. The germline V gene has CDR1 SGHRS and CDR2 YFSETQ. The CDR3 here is CASSLAGGANTEAFF. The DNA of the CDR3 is TGCGCCAGCAGCTTGGCAGGGGGCGCGAACACTGAAGCTTTCTTT.

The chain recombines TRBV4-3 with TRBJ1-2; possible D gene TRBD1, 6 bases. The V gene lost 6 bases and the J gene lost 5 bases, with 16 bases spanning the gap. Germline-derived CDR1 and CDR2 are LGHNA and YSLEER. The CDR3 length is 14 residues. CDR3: CASSPGTSLYGYTF. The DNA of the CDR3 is TGCGCCAGCAGTCCTGGGACAAGCCTTTATGGCTACACCTTC.

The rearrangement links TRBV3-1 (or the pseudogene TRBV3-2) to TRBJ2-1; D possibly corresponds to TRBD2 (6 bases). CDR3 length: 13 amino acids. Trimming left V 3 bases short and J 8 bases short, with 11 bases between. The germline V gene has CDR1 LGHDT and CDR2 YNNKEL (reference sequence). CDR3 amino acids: CASSQGTLDEQFF. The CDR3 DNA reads TGTGCCAGCAGCCAGGGGACTCTCGATGAGCAGTTCTTC.

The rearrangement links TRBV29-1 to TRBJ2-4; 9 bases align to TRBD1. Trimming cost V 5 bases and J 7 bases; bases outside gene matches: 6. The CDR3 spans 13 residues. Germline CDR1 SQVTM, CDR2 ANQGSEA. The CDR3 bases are TGCAGCGTTACAGGGGGCGTATGGAACATTCAGTACTTC. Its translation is CSVTGGVWNIQYF.

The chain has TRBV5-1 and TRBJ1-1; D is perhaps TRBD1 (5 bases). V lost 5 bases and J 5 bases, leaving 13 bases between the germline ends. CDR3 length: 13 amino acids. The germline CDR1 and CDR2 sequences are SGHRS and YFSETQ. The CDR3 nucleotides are TGCGCCAGCAGTCAGGGTGAAAAGACTGAAGCTTTCTTT. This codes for CASSQGEKTEAFF.

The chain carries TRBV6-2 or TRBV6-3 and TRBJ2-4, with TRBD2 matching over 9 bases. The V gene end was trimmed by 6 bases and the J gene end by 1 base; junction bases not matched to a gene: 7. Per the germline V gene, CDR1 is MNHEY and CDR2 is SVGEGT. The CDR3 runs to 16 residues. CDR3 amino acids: CASRYGLASAKNIQYF. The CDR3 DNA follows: TGTGCCAGCAGATACGGACTAGCGTCGGCCAAAAACATTCAGTACTTC.

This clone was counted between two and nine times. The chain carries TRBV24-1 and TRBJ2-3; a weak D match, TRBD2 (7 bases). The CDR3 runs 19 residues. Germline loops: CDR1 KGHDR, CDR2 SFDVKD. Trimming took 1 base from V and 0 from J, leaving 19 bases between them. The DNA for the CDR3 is TGTGCCACCAGTGATTTATTAGGGGGGGACGCCCTGAGCACAGATACGCAGTATTTT. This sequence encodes CATSDLLGGDALSTDTQYF.

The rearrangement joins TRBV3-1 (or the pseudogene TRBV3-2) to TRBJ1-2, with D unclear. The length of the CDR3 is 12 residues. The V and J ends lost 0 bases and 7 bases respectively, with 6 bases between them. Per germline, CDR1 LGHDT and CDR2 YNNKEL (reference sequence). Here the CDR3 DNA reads TGTGCCAGCAGCCAAGATGCAGGTGGCTACACCTTC. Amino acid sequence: CASSQDAGGYTF.

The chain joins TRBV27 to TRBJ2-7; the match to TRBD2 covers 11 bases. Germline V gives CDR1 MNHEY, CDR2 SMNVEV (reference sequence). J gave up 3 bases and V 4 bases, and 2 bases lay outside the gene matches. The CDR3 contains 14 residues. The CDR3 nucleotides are TGTGCCAGCAGTTCGGGACTAGCGGACTACGAGCAGTACTTC. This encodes CASSSGLADYEQYF.

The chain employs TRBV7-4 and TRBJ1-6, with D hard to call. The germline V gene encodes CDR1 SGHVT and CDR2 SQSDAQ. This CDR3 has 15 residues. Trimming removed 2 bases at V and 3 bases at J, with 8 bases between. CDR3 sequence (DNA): TGTGCCAGCAGCTTACGGGAGTTCTATAATTCACCCCTCCACTTT. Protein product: CASSLREFYNSPLHF. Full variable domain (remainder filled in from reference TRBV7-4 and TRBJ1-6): GAGVSQSPRYKVAKRGRDVALRCDSISGHVTLYWYRQTLGQGSEVLTYSQSDAQRDKSGRPSGRFSAERPERSVSTLKIQRTEQGDSAVYLCASSLREFYNSPLHFGNGTRLTVT.

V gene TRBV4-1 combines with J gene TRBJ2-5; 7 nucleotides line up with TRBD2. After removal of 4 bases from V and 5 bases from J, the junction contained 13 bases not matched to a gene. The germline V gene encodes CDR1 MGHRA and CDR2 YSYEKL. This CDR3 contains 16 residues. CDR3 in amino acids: CASSPQGAGVEETQYF. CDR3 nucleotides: TGCGCCAGCAGCCCCCAAGGGGCGGGAGTCGAGGAGACCCAGTACTTC.

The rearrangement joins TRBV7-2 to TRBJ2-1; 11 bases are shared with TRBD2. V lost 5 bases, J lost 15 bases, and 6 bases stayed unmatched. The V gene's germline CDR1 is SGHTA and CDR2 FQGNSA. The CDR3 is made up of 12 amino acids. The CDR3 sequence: CASSPLAGGVFF. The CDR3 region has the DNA TGTGCCAGCAGCCCCCTAGCGGGGGGTGTGTTCTTC.

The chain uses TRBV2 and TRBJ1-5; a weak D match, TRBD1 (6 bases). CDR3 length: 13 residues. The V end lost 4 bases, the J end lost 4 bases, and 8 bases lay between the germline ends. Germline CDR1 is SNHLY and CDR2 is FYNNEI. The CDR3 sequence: CASSGQANQPQHF. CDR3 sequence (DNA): TGTGCCAGCAGTGGACAGGCTAATCAGCCCCAGCATTTT.

The CDR3 nucleotides read TGTGCCAGTAGACACGAGGCAGATACGCAGTATTTT. It encodes CASRHEADTQYF. V and J are TRBV19 and TRBJ2-3; D unresolved. Trimming took off 6 bases at V and 4 bases at J, with 8 bases between the two ends. CDR3 length: 12 residues. Germline V gives CDR1 LNHDA, CDR2 SQIVND (reference sequence).

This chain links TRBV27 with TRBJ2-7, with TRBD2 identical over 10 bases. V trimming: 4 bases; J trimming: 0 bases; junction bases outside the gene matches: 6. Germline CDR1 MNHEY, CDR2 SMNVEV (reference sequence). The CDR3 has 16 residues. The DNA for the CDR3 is TGTGCCAGCAGTTCGTACGGACTAGCGGACTCCTACGAGCAGTACTTC. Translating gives CASSSYGLADSYEQYF.

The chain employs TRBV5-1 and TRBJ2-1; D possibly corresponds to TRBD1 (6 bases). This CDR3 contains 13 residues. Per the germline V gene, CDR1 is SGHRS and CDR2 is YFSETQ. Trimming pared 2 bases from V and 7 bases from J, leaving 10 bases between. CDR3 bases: TGCGCCAGCAGCTTTCCACAGGGTAATGAGCAGTTCTTC. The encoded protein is CASSFPQGNEQFF.

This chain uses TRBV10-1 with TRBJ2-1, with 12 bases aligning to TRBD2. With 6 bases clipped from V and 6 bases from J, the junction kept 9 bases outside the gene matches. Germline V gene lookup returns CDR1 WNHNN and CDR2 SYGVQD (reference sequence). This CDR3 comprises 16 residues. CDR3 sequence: CASSENLGLAGNEQFF. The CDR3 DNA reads TGCGCCAGCAGCGAAAACCTGGGACTAGCGGGCAATGAGCAGTTCTTC.

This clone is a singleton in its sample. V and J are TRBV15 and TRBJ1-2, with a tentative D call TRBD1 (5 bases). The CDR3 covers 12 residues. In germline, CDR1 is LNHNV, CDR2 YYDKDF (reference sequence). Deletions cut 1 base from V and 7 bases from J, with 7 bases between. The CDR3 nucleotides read TGTGCCACCAGCAGAGTCAGGGCTGGCTACACCTTC. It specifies CATSRVRAGYTF.

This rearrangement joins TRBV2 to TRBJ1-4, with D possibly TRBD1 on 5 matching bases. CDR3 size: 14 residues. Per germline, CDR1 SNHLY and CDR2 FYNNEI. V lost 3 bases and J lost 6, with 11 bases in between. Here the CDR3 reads CASSESGGDEKLFF. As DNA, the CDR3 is TGTGCCAGCAGTGAGAGTGGAGGGGATGAAAAACTGTTTTTT.

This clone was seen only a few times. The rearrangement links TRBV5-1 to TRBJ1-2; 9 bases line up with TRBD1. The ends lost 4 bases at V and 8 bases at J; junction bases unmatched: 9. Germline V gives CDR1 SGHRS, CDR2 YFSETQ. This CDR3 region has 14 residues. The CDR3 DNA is TGCGCCAGCAGCCCTGGACAGGGGATGGGGGGCTACACCTTC. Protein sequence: CASSPGQGMGGYTF.

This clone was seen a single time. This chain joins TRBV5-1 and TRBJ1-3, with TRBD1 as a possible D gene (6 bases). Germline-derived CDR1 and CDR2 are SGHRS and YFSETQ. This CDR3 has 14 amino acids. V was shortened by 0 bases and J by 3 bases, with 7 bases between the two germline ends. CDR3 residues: CASSLGRGGNTIYF. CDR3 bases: TGCGCCAGCAGCTTGGGCAGGGGTGGAAACACCATATATTTT.

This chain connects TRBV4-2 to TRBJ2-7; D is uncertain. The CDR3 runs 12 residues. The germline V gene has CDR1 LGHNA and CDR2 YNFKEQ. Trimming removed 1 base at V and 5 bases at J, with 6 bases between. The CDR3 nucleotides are TGTGCCAGCAGCCAAGGAGGAGACGAGCAGTACTTC. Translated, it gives CASSQGGDEQYF.